This is a list of T cell receptor beta chains from one sample in a study of early T cells in non-severe SARS-CoV-2 infection. TCRdb analysed the 5' RACE reads with MiXCR anew, one entry per CDR3 protein. The table lists some 57,000 distinct CDR3 sequences, approximately 11% of them singletons. The sequenced sample was whole blood. The receptor source for this set is an adult who was a healthcare worker with PCR-confirmed SARS-CoV-2 infection or an uninfected control (not recorded which). Each CDR3 is given with its conserved first and last residue. The order of the fields is J gene, V gene, D gene, clone size, CDR3 protein, CDR3 DNA. The D gene is left open where the match is weak. Rows may omit the clone size; those that give it use once, few, many or a size class.

J: TRBJ2-5; V: TRBV5-8; D: NA; size: NA; CDR3: CASSFGTQYF; DNA: TGTGCCAGCAGCTTCGGGACCCAGTACTTC
J: TRBJ2-7; V: TRBV11-1; D: TRBD2; size: many; CDR3: CASSLGGLAAYEQYF; DNA: TGTGCCAGCAGCTTAGGGGGACTAGCGGCCTACGAGCAGTACTTC
J: TRBJ1-1; V: TRBV7-2; D: NA; size: many; CDR3: CASSLGPTSGEAFF; DNA: TGTGCCAGCAGCTTAGGCCCGACCTCAGGAGAAGCTTTCTTT
J: TRBJ2-5; V: TRBV2; D: NA; size: few; CDR3: CASSDGEAQYF; DNA: TGTGCCAGCAGTGATGGTGAGGCCCAGTACTTC
J: TRBJ2-7; V: TRBV29-1; D: NA; size: NA; CDR3: CSVQRGYEQYF; DNA: TGCAGCGTTCAAAGGGGGTACGAGCAGTACTTC
J: TRBJ1-1; V: TRBV20-1; D: NA; size: once; CDR3: CSAQQGGNTEAFF; DNA: TGCAGTGCTCAGCAAGGGGGGAACACTGAAGCTTTCTTT
J: TRBJ2-5; V: TRBV20-1; D: NA; size: many; CDR3: CSARDPRLPARFQETQYF; DNA: TGCAGTGCTAGAGATCCTCGTCTCCCTGCACGGTTTCAAGAGACCCAGTACTTC
J: TRBJ2-2; V: TRBV5-1; D: NA; size: NA; CDR3: CASSFATNTGELFF; DNA: TGCGCCAGCAGCTTCGCCACTAACACCGGGGAGCTGTTTTTT
J: TRBJ2-1; V: TRBV5-6; D: NA; size: NA; CDR3: CASSSVAEPYNEQFF; DNA: TGTGCCAGCAGCTCCGTGGCTGAGCCCTACAATGAGCAGTTCTTC
J: TRBJ1-4; V: TRBV20-1; D: TRBD1; size: many; CDR3: CSARDRNPPSYWTGKKLFF; DNA: TGCAGTGCTAGAGATCGCAACCCCCCCAGCTATTGGACAGGGAAAAAACTGTTTTTT
J: TRBJ2-3; V: TRBV20-1; D: TRBD1; size: few; CDR3: CSARGDRGVDTQYF; DNA: TGCAGTGCTAGAGGGGACAGGGGGGTGGATACGCAGTATTTT
J: TRBJ2-7; V: TRBV6-2/TRBV6-3; D: NA; size: NA; CDR3: CASPDSYEQYF; DNA: TGTGCCAGCCCGGACAGCTACGAGCAGTACTTC
J: TRBJ1-2; V: TRBV29-1; D: NA; size: NA; CDR3: CSVLPGRPNYGYTF; DNA: TGCAGCGTGTTACCGGGACGGCCTAACTATGGCTACACCTTC
J: TRBJ1-2; V: TRBV3-1; D: TRBD1; size: many; CDR3: CASSQGTGGTYGYTF; DNA: TGTGCCAGCAGCCAAGGGACAGGGGGCACCTATGGCTACACCTTC
J: TRBJ2-3; V: TRBV4-3; D: TRBD2; size: many; CDR3: CASSQEVQRGDSDTQYF; DNA: TGCGCCAGCAGCCAAGAAGTCCAGCGGGGGGATTCAGATACGCAGTATTTT
J: TRBJ1-2; V: TRBV20-1; D: TRBD1; size: many; CDR3: CSARDSGQGARYTF; DNA: TGCAGTGCTAGAGATTCGGGACAGGGTGCACGCTACACCTTC
J: TRBJ1-2; V: TRBV18; D: TRBD1; size: many; CDR3: CASWGTGDIYGYTF; DNA: TGTGCCAGCTGGGGGACAGGGGACATCTATGGCTACACCTTC
J: TRBJ2-2; V: TRBV5-4; D: NA; size: few; CDR3: CASSLVGAGELFF; DNA: TGTGCCAGCAGCTTGGTGGGAGCCGGGGAGCTGTTTTTT
J: TRBJ2-1; V: TRBV10-3; D: NA; size: few; CDR3: CAISESVYNEQFF; DNA: TGTGCCATCAGTGAGTCTGTCTACAATGAGCAGTTCTTC
J: TRBJ2-1; V: TRBV5-6; D: NA; size: NA; CDR3: CASSSTAFRTAGSSYNEQFF; DNA: TGTGCCAGCAGCTCCACCGCCTTCAGGACAGCCGGGAGCTCCTACAATGAGCAGTTCTTC
J: TRBJ1-2; V: TRBV5-4; D: TRBD1; size: many; CDR3: CASSPSRDRALNYGYTF; DNA: TGTGCCAGCAGCCCTAGCCGGGACAGGGCCCTTAACTATGGCTACACCTTC
J: TRBJ2-1; V: TRBV11-2; D: TRBD2; size: NA; CDR3: CASSPNSGGVWNEQFF; DNA: TGTGCCAGCAGCCCCAATAGCGGGGGCGTGTGGAATGAGCAGTTCTTC
J: TRBJ1-6; V: TRBV5-6; D: TRBD1; size: NA; CDR3: CASSRQGAWNSPLHF; DNA: TGTGCCAGCAGCCGGCAGGGGGCCTGGAATTCACCCCTCCACTTT
J: TRBJ2-5; V: TRBV7-8; D: TRBD2; size: many; CDR3: CASSSQTSGETQYF; DNA: TGTGCCAGCAGCTCTCAGACTAGCGGAGAGACCCAGTACTTC
J: TRBJ1-4; V: TRBV6-6; D: NA; size: many; CDR3: CASSSPGGARSEKLFF; DNA: TGTGCCAGCAGTTCGCCGGGGGGGGCCCGTAGTGAAAAACTGTTTTTT
J: TRBJ2-3; V: TRBV30; D: TRBD2; size: few; CDR3: CAWSSPWLAGVDTQYF; DNA: TGTGCCTGGAGTTCCCCCTGGCTAGCGGGGGTAGATACGCAGTATTTT
J: TRBJ2-2; V: TRBV3-1; D: NA; size: NA; CDR3: CASSRQSPKNTGELFF; DNA: TGTGCCAGCAGCCGGCAGTCACCTAAGAACACCGGGGAGCTGTTTTTT
J: TRBJ1-5; V: TRBV7-8; D: TRBD1; size: few; CDR3: CASSPRGGQGSNQPQHF; DNA: TGTGCCAGCAGCCCCAGAGGGGGACAGGGGAGCAATCAGCCCCAGCATTTT
J: TRBJ1-6; V: TRBV6-1; D: NA; size: few; CDR3: CVSSEKSSYNSPLHF; DNA: TGTGTCAGCAGTGAAAAGAGCTCCTATAATTCACCCCTCCACTTT
J: TRBJ2-7; V: TRBV14; D: NA; size: few; CDR3: CASSRGQRYEQYF; DNA: TGTGCCAGCAGCCGCGGGCAGCGCTACGAGCAGTACTTC
J: TRBJ2-3; V: TRBV7-2; D: TRBD2; size: many; CDR3: CASSLRGGGVGTQYF; DNA: TGTGCCAGCAGCTTGCGCGGGGGGGGCGTTGGAACGCAGTATTTT
J: TRBJ1-6; V: TRBV6-5; D: NA; size: NA; CDR3: CASSSAGANSPLHF; DNA: TGTGCCAGCAGTTCCGCAGGGGCTAATTCACCCCTCCACTTT
J: TRBJ2-7; V: TRBV27; D: TRBD1; size: few; CDR3: CASSSPGQVGYEQYF; DNA: TGTGCCAGCAGTTCCCCGGGACAGGTGGGCTACGAGCAGTACTTC
J: TRBJ1-1; V: TRBV29-1; D: NA; size: many; CDR3: CSTWGGQDVSEAFF; DNA: TGCAGCACCTGGGGGGGGCAGGATGTGTCTGAAGCTTTCTTT
J: TRBJ1-5; V: TRBV6-2/TRBV6-3; D: NA; size: NA; CDR3: CASRPRYSNQPQHF; DNA: TGTGCCAGCAGGCCACGGTATAGCAATCAGCCCCAGCATTTT
J: TRBJ1-1; V: TRBV29-1; D: NA; size: many; CDR3: CSVTDKRAFF; DNA: TGCAGCGTTACTGACAAGCGAGCTTTCTTT
J: TRBJ1-2; V: TRBV6-1; D: NA; size: many; CDR3: CASSELLAAGGSYGYTF; DNA: TGTGCCAGCAGTGAATTGTTGGCAGCGGGTGGATCATATGGCTACACCTTC
J: TRBJ2-6; V: TRBV6-1; D: NA; size: many; CDR3: CASSELTSGANVLTF; DNA: TGTGCCAGCAGTGAACTTACTTCTGGGGCCAACGTCCTGACTTTC
J: TRBJ1-5; V: TRBV12-3/TRBV12-4; D: TRBD1; size: few; CDR3: CASSPPGTGRPQHF; DNA: TGTGCCAGCAGCCCCCCCGGGACAGGGCGGCCCCAGCATTTT
J: TRBJ2-7; V: TRBV11-2; D: TRBD2; size: many; CDR3: CASSFKRGAPYEQYF; DNA: TGTGCCAGCAGCTTTAAGCGGGGGGCTCCCTACGAGCAGTACTTC
J: TRBJ2-3; V: TRBV7-8; D: TRBD1; size: many; CDR3: CASSWDRWTDTQYF; DNA: TGTGCCAGCAGCTGGGACAGGTGGACAGATACGCAGTATTTT
J: TRBJ1-5; V: TRBV10-2; D: NA; size: many; CDR3: CATVDKQANQPQHF; DNA: TGCGCCACCGTCGATAAACAGGCTAATCAGCCCCAGCATTTT
J: TRBJ2-2; V: TRBV24-1; D: NA; size: NA; CDR3: CATSDLSGTGELFF; DNA: TGTGCCACCAGTGATTTGTCTGGCACCGGGGAGCTGTTTTTT
J: TRBJ2-7; V: TRBV19; D: TRBD2; size: many; CDR3: CASSTRGLASEQYF; DNA: TGTGCCAGTAGTACCCGGGGACTAGCCAGCGAGCAGTACTTC
J: TRBJ1-6; V: TRBV7-4; D: NA; size: many; CDR3: CASSSFHALGGSPLHF; DNA: TGTGCCAGCAGCTCGTTCCACGCGTTGGGGGGTTCACCCCTCCACTTT
J: TRBJ2-7; V: TRBV7-8; D: NA; size: many; CDR3: CASSWRDQSSYEQYF; DNA: TGTGCCAGCAGCTGGCGGGACCAAAGCTCCTACGAGCAGTACTTC
J: TRBJ1-1; V: TRBV6-5; D: NA; size: many; CDR3: CASRRATNTEAFF; DNA: TGTGCCAGTCGGCGGGCGACGAACACTGAAGCTTTCTTT
J: TRBJ2-5; V: TRBV5-4; D: TRBD1; size: few; CDR3: CASSLTGAEETQYF; DNA: TGTGCCAGCAGCTTGACAGGGGCCGAAGAGACCCAGTACTTC
J: TRBJ2-1; V: TRBV6-4; D: TRBD2; size: many; CDR3: CASSDSRRGLYNEQFF; DNA: TGTGCCAGCAGTGACTCCAGGCGGGGGTTGTACAATGAGCAGTTCTTC
J: TRBJ1-3; V: TRBV25-1; D: NA; size: many; CDR3: CASSGDIGRGNTIYF; DNA: TGTGCCAGCAGTGGGGACATCGGTCGTGGAAACACCATATATTTT
J: TRBJ1-6; V: TRBV18; D: TRBD1; size: many; CDR3: CASSPDRVHNSPLHF; DNA: TGTGCCAGCTCACCCGACAGGGTACATAATTCACCCCTCCACTTT
J: TRBJ1-5; V: TRBV13; D: NA; size: few; CDR3: CASSLSPPGAYSNQPQHF; DNA: TGTGCCAGCAGCTTATCCCCCCCGGGGGCCTATAGCAATCAGCCCCAGCATTTT
J: TRBJ2-3; V: TRBV25-1; D: NA; size: NA; CDR3: CASSARALGQTDTQYF; DNA: TGTGCCAGCAGTGCCCGGGCCCTAGGACAGACAGATACGCAGTATTTT